These 14 T cell receptor beta chains came from one sample sequenced in a study of PD-L1 blockade in urothelial cancer. Time point defined: pretreatment peripheral blood. Data came from immunoSEQ multiplex PCR; TCRdb stores just in-frame clones and leaves some out. This table has under 55,000 clones, around 84% appearing once. The sequenced sample was PBMCs, obtained around atezolizumab (anti-PD-L1) treatment. The receptors were gathered from a man aged 65 to 79 with urothelial cancer.

This clone was recorded a few times. This chain joins TRBV5-1 and TRBJ2-1, with 13 bases that match TRBD2. This CDR3 comprises 15 residues. Looked up from germline, CDR1 is SGHRS and CDR2 is YFSETQ. The V gene end was trimmed by 4 bases and the J gene end by 10 bases; junction bases not matched to a gene: 8. CDR3 region: CASSVSGTSGNEQFF. The CDR3 nucleotides are TGCGCCAGCAGCGTTTCCGGGACTAGCGGGAACGAGCAGTTCTTC.

This clone was observed a single time. V and J are TRBV5-5 and TRBJ1-1; 9 nucleotides agree with TRBD1. The CDR3 has 15 residues. Germline loops: CDR1 SGHKS, CDR2 YYEKEE (reference sequence). Trimming at V came to 1 base and at J to 6 bases, leaving 7 bases not matched to a gene. The CDR3 sequence is CASSLTGGAEAEAFF. Here the CDR3 DNA reads TGTGCCAGCAGCTTGACAGGGGGCGCCGAGGCTGAAGCTTTCTTT.

The genes are TRBV6-1 and TRBJ1-2; D is possibly TRBD1 (6 bases). Germline V gives CDR1 MNHNS, CDR2 SASEGT. The CDR3 extends over 15 amino acids. V was clipped by 7 bases and J by 4 bases, with 19 bases between them. The CDR3 region is CASTPPQGQGYGYTF. The CDR3 DNA reads TGTGCCAGCACCCCCCCCCAGGGGCAAGGCTATGGCTACACCTTC.

V gene TRBV9 combines with J gene TRBJ2-7; 10 nucleotides align to TRBD1. Germline-derived CDR1 and CDR2 are SGDLS and YYNGEE. There are 15 residues in the CDR3. Trimming cost V 4 bases and J 2 bases; bases outside gene matches: 6. Written as DNA, the CDR3 is TGTGCCAGCAGCTCTGGACAGGGGGTCACCTACGAGCAGTACTTC. Its protein is CASSSGQGVTYEQYF.

V and J are TRBV5-1 and TRBJ1-2; TRBD1 is a possible D gene (6 bases). Deletions cut 4 bases from V and 4 bases from J, with 17 bases between. CDR3 length equals 15 residues. Per germline, CDR1 SGHRS and CDR2 YFSETQ. The CDR3 sequence: CASSPRVQGSYGYTF. Written as DNA, the CDR3 is TGCGCCAGCAGCCCTAGGGTACAGGGTTCCTATGGCTACACCTTC.

The J gene is TRBJ2-5, the V gene TRBV9, with 7 bases fitting TRBD1. The CDR3 runs 14 residues. Per the germline V gene, CDR1 is SGDLS and CDR2 is YYNGEE. The ends lost 0 bases at V and 5 bases at J; junction bases unmatched: 4. CDR3 bases: TGTGCCAGCAGCGTAGGGGGGACAGTGGAGACCCAGTACTTC. As protein: CASSVGGTVETQYF.

The chain combines TRBV19 with TRBJ2-3, with 13 bases identical to TRBD2. The germline V gene encodes CDR1 LNHDA and CDR2 SQIVND (reference sequence). This CDR3 has 16 residues. V shed 7 bases, J shed 4 bases, and the junction held 8 bases outside the gene matches. The CDR3 DNA is TGTGCCAGTACCAAGACTAGCGGGAGGATCCCAGATACGCAGTATTTT. Translation: CASTKTSGRIPDTQYF.

The chain uses TRBV2 and TRBJ2-2; a possible D gene is TRBD2 (7 bases). The length of the CDR3 is 15 residues. V dropped 6 bases and J dropped 1 base, with 12 bases sitting between them. CDR1 SNHLY and CDR2 FYNNEI come from the germline V gene. The DNA of the CDR3 is TGTGCCAGCAGAGAGGGGGGGCTGAACACCGGGGAGCTGTTTTTT. This sequence encodes CASREGGLNTGELFF. The whole variable domain, filled in from reference TRBV2 and TRBJ2-2, reads EPEVTQTPSHQVTQMGQEVILRCVPISNHLYFYWYRQILGQKVEFLVSFYNNEISEKSEIFDDQFSVERPDGSNFTLKIRSTKLEDSAMYFCASREGGLNTGELFFGEGSRLTVL.

This chain uses TRBV7-9 with TRBJ1-1; D ambiguous. CDR3 length: 17 residues. V lost 2 bases, J lost 4 bases, and 20 bases lay in between. Germline CDR1 SEHNR, CDR2 FQNEAQ (reference sequence). The DNA of the CDR3 is TGTGCCAGCAGCTTATCCGTCTCCCACCCCCGGGGCACTGAAGCTTTCTTT. Protein product: CASSLSVSHPRGTEAFF.

The chain recombines TRBV7-2 with TRBJ1-2; unclear D gene. From germline, CDR1 is SGHTA and CDR2 FQGNSA. V lost 9 bases and J 4 bases, leaving 12 bases between the germline ends. This CDR3 is built from 12 residues. The CDR3 protein is CASAYLGYGYTF. The DNA of the CDR3 is TGTGCCAGTGCCTATCTAGGCTATGGCTACACCTTC.

The gene calls are TRBV5-4 and TRBJ1-1, with TRBD1 matching over 7 bases. V lost 1 base to trimming and J lost 1 base; unmatched junction nucleotides: 4. The length of the CDR3 is 15 residues. Germline values: CDR1 SGHNT, CDR2 YYREEE (reference sequence). In DNA, the CDR3 is TGTGCCAGCAGCTTGCGGGAGGGGGCGAACACTGAAGCTTTCTTT. It yields the protein CASSLREGANTEAFF.

This clone was recorded once. The chain couples TRBV25-1 to TRBJ1-5; D might be TRBD1 (6 bases). The CDR3 runs 15 residues. V lost 4 bases to trimming and J lost 7 bases, with 17 bases between them. Germline V lookup: CDR1 MGHDK, CDR2 SYGVNS. CDR3 DNA: TGTGCCAGCAGTGGGCGGGGGCAGGGCGGACAGCCCCAGCATTTT. It yields the protein CASSGRGQGGQPQHF.

The chain links TRBV2 to TRBJ1-2; D call uncertain. The CDR3 contains 14 residues. Germline V CDR1 and CDR2: SNHLY, FYNNEI. V was trimmed by 4 bases and J by 6 bases, leaving 15 bases between them. For the CDR3, the DNA is TGTGCCAGCAGTGTAGCTACAGCCCTGGATGGCTACACCTTC. Protein product: CASSVATALDGYTF.

The chain couples TRBV18 to TRBJ2-7, with D possibly TRBD1 on 5 matching bases. V dropped 4 bases and J dropped 7 bases, with 20 bases sitting between them. Germline CDR1 reads KGHSH; CDR2 reads LQKENI. The CDR3 length is 15 residues. CDR3 protein: CASSLLNPQVGEQYF. Written as DNA, the CDR3 is TGTGCCAGCTCACTTCTCAACCCACAGGTTGGGGAGCAGTACTTC.